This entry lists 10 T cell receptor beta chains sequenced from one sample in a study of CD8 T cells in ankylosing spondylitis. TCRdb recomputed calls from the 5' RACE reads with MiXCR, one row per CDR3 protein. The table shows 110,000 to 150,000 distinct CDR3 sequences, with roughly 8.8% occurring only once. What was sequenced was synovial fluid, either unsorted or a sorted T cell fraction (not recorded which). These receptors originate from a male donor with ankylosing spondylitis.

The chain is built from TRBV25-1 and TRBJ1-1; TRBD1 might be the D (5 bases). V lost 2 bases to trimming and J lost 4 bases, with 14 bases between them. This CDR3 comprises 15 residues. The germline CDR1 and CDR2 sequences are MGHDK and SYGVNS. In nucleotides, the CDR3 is TGTGCCAGCAGTGAACCCGGGACCGGGGCCACTGAAGCTTTCTTT. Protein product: CASSEPGTGATEAFF.

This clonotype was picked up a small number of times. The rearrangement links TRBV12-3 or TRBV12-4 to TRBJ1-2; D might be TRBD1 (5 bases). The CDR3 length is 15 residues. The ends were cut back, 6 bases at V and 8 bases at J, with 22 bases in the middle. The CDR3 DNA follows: TGTGCCAGCAGCCCCCAGGTCAGAGGGGTAGGCGGCTACACCTTC. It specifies CASSPQVRGVGGYTF.

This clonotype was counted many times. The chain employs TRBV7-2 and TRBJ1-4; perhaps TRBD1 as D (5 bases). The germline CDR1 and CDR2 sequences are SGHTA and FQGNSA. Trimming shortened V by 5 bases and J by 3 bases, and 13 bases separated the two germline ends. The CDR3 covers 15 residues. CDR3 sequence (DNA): TGTGCCAGCAGCGCTCGACTGGGGGCTAATGAAAAACTGTTTTTT. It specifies CASSARLGANEKLFF.

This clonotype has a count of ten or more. Written as DNA, the CDR3 is TGTGCCAGCAGTCGATGGGCTGGCGAGCAGTACTTC. This sequence encodes CASSRWAGEQYF. The genes are TRBV5-6 and TRBJ2-7; D unclear. V was trimmed by 5 bases and J by 6 bases, leaving 12 bases between them. CDR1 and CDR2 from the germline V gene are SGHDT and YYEEEE. This CDR3 region has 12 residues.

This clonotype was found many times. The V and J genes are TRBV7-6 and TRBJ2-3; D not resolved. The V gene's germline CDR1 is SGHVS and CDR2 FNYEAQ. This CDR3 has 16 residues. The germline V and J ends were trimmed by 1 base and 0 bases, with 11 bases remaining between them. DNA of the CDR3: TGTGCCAGCAGCTTAGGGCCTACTACTAGCACAGATACGCAGTATTTT. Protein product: CASSLGPTTSTDTQYF.

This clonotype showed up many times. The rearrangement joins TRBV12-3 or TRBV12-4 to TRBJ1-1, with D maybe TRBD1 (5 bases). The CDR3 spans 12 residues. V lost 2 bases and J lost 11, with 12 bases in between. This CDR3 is CASSLNRLRAFF. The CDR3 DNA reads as TGTGCCAGCAGTTTAAACAGGCTTCGTGCTTTCTTT.

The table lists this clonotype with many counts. CDR3 in amino acids: CASSLGLLTGELFF. Here the CDR3 DNA reads TGCGCCAGCAGCTTGGGACTCCTCACCGGGGAGCTGTTTTTT. This chain links TRBV5-1 with TRBJ2-2; no definite D call. Germline V gives CDR1 SGHRS, CDR2 YFSETQ. V was shortened by 0 bases and J by 4 bases, with 7 bases between the two germline ends. CDR3 length: 14 amino acids.

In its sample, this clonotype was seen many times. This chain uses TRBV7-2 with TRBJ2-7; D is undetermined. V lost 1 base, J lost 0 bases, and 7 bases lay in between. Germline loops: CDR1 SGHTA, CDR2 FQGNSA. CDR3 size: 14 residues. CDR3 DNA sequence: TGTGCCAGCAGCTTAGGGCCCTCCTCCTACGAGCAGTACTTC. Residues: CASSLGPSSYEQYF.

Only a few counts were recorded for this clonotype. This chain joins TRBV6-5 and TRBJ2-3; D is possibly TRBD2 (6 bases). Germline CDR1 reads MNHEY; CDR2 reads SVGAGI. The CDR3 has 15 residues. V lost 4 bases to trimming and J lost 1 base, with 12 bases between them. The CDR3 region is CASSSLWGGTDTQYF. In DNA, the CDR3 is TGTGCCAGCAGTTCGCTTTGGGGGGGCACAGATACGCAGTATTTT.

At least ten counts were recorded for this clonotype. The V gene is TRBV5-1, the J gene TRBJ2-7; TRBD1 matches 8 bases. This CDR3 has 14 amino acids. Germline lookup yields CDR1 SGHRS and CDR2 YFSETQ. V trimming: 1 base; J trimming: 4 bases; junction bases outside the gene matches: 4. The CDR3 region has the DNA TGCGCCAGCAGCTTGACAGGGGGTCTGTACGAGCAGTACTTC. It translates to CASSLTGGLYEQYF.